Below are 19 T cell receptor beta chains sequenced from a single sample in a study of blood T cell repertoires in COVID-19. This table comes from immunoSEQ multiplex PCR, and its TCRdb copy is limited to in-frame clones, with some not included. The sample includes tens of thousands of clones, 90% of them seen just once. The sample taken for sequencing was peripheral blood. The receptors were sampled from a woman in her sixties or seventies with active COVID-19.

As to this clone: This CDR3 is also generated by other DNA sequences in the sample. V and J are TRBV19 and TRBJ2-7; 9 nucleotides line up with TRBD1. This CDR3 has 14 residues. Unmatched junction bases numbered 4, after V lost 3 bases and J lost 4 bases. Germline values: CDR1 LNHDA, CDR2 SQIVND (reference sequence). For the CDR3, the DNA is TGTGCCAGTAGTATGGGACAGGGAAGATACGAGCAGTACTTC. It codes for CASSMGQGRYEQYF.

The chain carries TRBV6-2 or TRBV6-3 and TRBJ2-7, with TRBD2 as a possible D gene (5 bases). V gave up 5 bases and J gave up 3 bases, with 11 bases separating them. Germline-derived CDR1 and CDR2 are MNHEY and SVGEGT. The CDR3 consists of 13 residues. CDR3 loop: CASSDPAGYEQYF. For the CDR3, the DNA is TGTGCCAGCAGTGACCCCGCGGGCTACGAGCAGTACTTC.

By proportion, this clone is medium-sized. The chain carries TRBV10-1 and TRBJ2-7; 9 bases map to TRBD1. CDR1 and CDR2 (germline): WNHNN, SYGVQD (reference sequence). This CDR3 is 14 amino acids long. The CDR3 coding sequence is TGCCGAAAAGGGACAGGGCACCTCTCCTACGAGCAGTACTTC. Its protein is CRKGTGHLSYEQYF.

The chain links TRBV9 to TRBJ2-3; 8 bases fit TRBD1. The V gene end was trimmed by 0 bases and the J gene end by 0 bases; junction bases not matched to a gene: 6. The V gene's germline CDR1 is SGDLS and CDR2 YYNGEE. The CDR3 is 17 residues long. CDR3 in DNA: TGTGCCAGCAGCGTAGCGGGCCAGGGGGCGAGCACAGATACGCAGTATTTT. This sequence encodes CASSVAGQGASTDTQYF.

The J gene is TRBJ1-2, the V gene TRBV27; 7 bases agree with TRBD1. The CDR3 has 16 amino acids. The germline V gene has CDR1 MNHEY and CDR2 SMNVEV (reference sequence). J was trimmed by 6 bases and V by 3 bases; bases with no gene match: 13. For the CDR3, the DNA is TGTGCCAGCAGTTTTACGGGGACAGTGCATTGGGATGGCTACACCTTC. Translated, it gives CASSFTGTVHWDGYTF.

The chain uses TRBV30 and TRBJ2-5; the match to TRBD2 covers 8 bases. Germline V gene data show CDR1 as GTSNPN and CDR2 as SVGIG (reference sequence). The CDR3 consists of 17 residues. V dropped 0 bases and J dropped 0; count of bases not matched to a gene: 9. The CDR3 reads CAWSVLGAGAHQETQYF. Here the CDR3 DNA reads TGTGCCTGGAGTGTACTGGGAGCGGGAGCTCACCAAGAGACCCAGTACTTC.

This clone was detected only once. V gene TRBV2 combines with J gene TRBJ2-2; 7 positions agree with TRBD2. CDR1 is SNHLY and CDR2 is FYNNEI in the germline V gene. CDR3 length: 13 residues. The ends lost 7 bases at V and 6 bases at J; junction bases unmatched: 5. The CDR3 is CASTWGGAGELFF. In DNA, the CDR3 is TGTGCCAGCACCTGGGGGGGGGCCGGGGAGCTGTTTTTT.

The V gene is TRBV9, the J gene TRBJ1-1, with D possibly matching TRBD1 (5 bases). V shed 4 bases and J shed 2 bases, with 21 bases lying between them. CDR1 and CDR2 from the germline V gene are SGDLS and YYNGEE. The CDR3 extends over 17 amino acids. The CDR3 bases are TGTGCCAGCAGCCCACAAATTGGGAGGGGAACTAACACTGAAGCTTTCTTT. This translates into CASSPQIGRGTNTEAFF.

This chain uses TRBV9 with TRBJ2-3; D not certain. CDR1 and CDR2 (germline): SGDLS, YYNGEE. The ends were cut back, 4 bases at V and 0 bases at J, with 12 bases in the middle. The CDR3 loop spans 15 amino acids. CDR3 loop: CASSPLVQSTDTQYF. The CDR3 coding sequence is TGTGCCAGCAGCCCCCTGGTACAGAGCACAGATACGCAGTATTTT.

This clone was observed a handful of times. The V and J genes are TRBV27 and TRBJ2-1; TRBD2 matches at 8 bases. Germline CDR1 is MNHEY and CDR2 is SMNVEV (reference sequence). V lost 0 bases and J lost 5; bases outside the gene matches: 6. The CDR3 is 16 amino acids. The CDR3 bases are TGTGCCAGCAGTTTATCACTAGCGGCCTTACACAATGAGCAGTTCTTC. It yields the protein CASSLSLAALHNEQFF.

V usage is TRBV18 and J usage is TRBJ2-7; 7 nucleotides line up with TRBD2. The CDR3 covers 15 residues. Trimming at V came to 3 bases and at J to 0 bases, leaving 5 bases not matched to a gene. CDR1 KGHSH and CDR2 LQKENI come from the germline V gene. CDR3: CASSPGGSHSYEQYF. The CDR3 DNA reads TGTGCCAGCTCACCTGGCGGGAGCCACTCCTACGAGCAGTACTTC.

The rearrangement links TRBV19 to TRBJ2-7; D might be TRBD1 (5 bases). Germline assignment: CDR1 LNHDA and CDR2 SQIVND (reference sequence). The CDR3 extends over 13 amino acids. V was clipped by 5 bases and J by 6 bases, with 14 bases between them. The CDR3 loop reads CASSLVRESEQYF. The CDR3 nucleotides read TGTGCCAGTAGTCTAGTCAGGGAAAGCGAGCAGTACTTC.

The rearrangement joins TRBV28 to TRBJ1-6, with no clear D. The CDR3 sequence is 12 residues long. The germline CDR1 and CDR2 sequences are MDHEN and SYDVKM. Trimming shortened V by 6 bases and J by 9 bases, and 9 bases separated the two germline ends. The CDR3 nucleotides read TGTGCCAGCAGCTCCTCTATTTCACCCCTCCACTTT. This gives the protein CASSSSISPLHF.

The J gene is TRBJ1-1, the V gene TRBV5-6; TRBD1 aligns across 10 bases. Germline V gene lookup returns CDR1 SGHDT and CDR2 YYEEEE. With V trimmed by 3 bases and J by 1 base, 3 bases remained unmatched. The CDR3 has 15 residues. CDR3: CASSYRDRGNTEAFF. For the CDR3, the DNA is TGTGCCAGCAGCTACCGGGACAGGGGGAACACTGAAGCTTTCTTT.

The chain employs TRBV6-2 or TRBV6-3 and TRBJ2-1, with 14 bases fitting TRBD2. V was pared by 2 bases and J by 4 bases, with 10 bases of the junction left unmatched. Germline V lookup: CDR1 MNHEY, CDR2 SVGEGT. This CDR3 is 19 amino acids long. The CDR3 DNA is TGTGCCAGCAGTTACGGGACTAGCGGGAGATCGGGGACTTACAATGAGCAGTTCTTC. As protein: CASSYGTSGRSGTYNEQFF.

This chain joins TRBV13 and TRBJ1-1; TRBD1 might be the D (6 bases). CDR3 length: 16 residues. Trimming pared 5 bases from V and 1 base from J, leaving 17 bases between. The germline V gene encodes CDR1 PRHDT and CDR2 FYEKMQ (reference sequence). The CDR3 spells CASSTIQGGGNTEAFF. The CDR3 DNA is TGTGCCAGCAGCACCATCCAAGGGGGGGGGAACACTGAAGCTTTCTTT.

The chain uses TRBV5-1 and TRBJ2-7; D may be TRBD2 (5 bases). This CDR3 is 15 amino acids long. V lost 3 bases and J lost 3, with 16 bases in between. The V gene's germline CDR1 is SGHRS and CDR2 YFSETQ. CDR3 in amino acids: CASSSGPGNGYEQYF. CDR3 sequence (DNA): TGCGCCAGCAGCTCGGGCCCCGGGAACGGCTACGAGCAGTACTTC.

The chain joins TRBV9 to TRBJ2-7; D perhaps matches TRBD1 (5 bases). The CDR3 contains 14 residues. Germline V CDR1 and CDR2: SGDLS, YYNGEE. V was cut by 1 base and J by 0 bases, with 8 bases left in between. CDR3: CASSVHRSSYEQYF. The DNA for the CDR3 is TGTGCCAGCAGCGTACACAGGAGCTCCTACGAGCAGTACTTC.

The chain has TRBV27 and TRBJ1-1; D is undetermined. The CDR3 totals 14 residues. Trimming pared 8 bases from V and 5 bases from J, leaving 18 bases between. Germline V lookup: CDR1 MNHEY, CDR2 SMNVEV (reference sequence). CDR3: CASLPSWGETEAFF. The CDR3 bases are TGTGCCAGCCTCCCCTCTTGGGGAGAGACTGAAGCTTTCTTT.